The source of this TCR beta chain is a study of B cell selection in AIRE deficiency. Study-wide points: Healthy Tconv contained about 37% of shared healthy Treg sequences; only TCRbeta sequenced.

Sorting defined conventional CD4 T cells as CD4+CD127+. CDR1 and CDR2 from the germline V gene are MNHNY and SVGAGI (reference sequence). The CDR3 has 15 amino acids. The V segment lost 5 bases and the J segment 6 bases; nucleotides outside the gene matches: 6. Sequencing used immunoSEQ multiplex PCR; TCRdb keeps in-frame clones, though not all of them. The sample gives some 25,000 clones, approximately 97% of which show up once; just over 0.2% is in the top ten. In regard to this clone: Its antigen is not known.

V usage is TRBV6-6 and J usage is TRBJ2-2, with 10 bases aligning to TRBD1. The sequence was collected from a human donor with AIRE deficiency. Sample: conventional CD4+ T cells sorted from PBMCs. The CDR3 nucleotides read TGTGCCAGCAGTCCCGGGGGACAGGGGTCCGGGGAGCTGTTTTTT. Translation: CASSPGGQGSGELFF.